These 28 T cell receptor beta chains share one sample of origin, sequenced in a study of T cell responses to AZD1222 COVID-19 vaccine. Repertoires were generated with immunoSEQ multiplex PCR, while TCRdb's copy carries only in-frame clones and drops some. The sample lists 90,000 to 150,000 clones, approximately 89% occurring once. Sample: peripheral blood, taken on day 0 of AZD1222 vaccination. The origin of the receptors is an adult in good health.

V is TRBV6-5 and J is TRBJ2-7; TRBD1 matches at 11 bases. Losses at the gene ends were 6 bases for V and 2 bases for J; bases not matched to a gene: 3. Germline V gene lookup returns CDR1 MNHEY and CDR2 SVGAGI. This CDR3 is 14 amino acids long. CDR3 nucleotides: TGTGCCAGCAGCCCGGGACAGGGGGCCTACGAGCAGTACTTC. Encoded protein: CASSPGQGAYEQYF.

The chain carries TRBV15 and TRBJ1-6, with D maybe TRBD1 (6 bases). Per the germline V gene, CDR1 is LNHNV and CDR2 is YYDKDF (reference sequence). CDR3 length equals 17 residues. V was cut by 0 bases and J by 6 bases, with 15 bases left in between. The CDR3: CATSREGWGTPNSPLHF. The CDR3 nucleotides read TGTGCCACCAGCAGAGAAGGATGGGGGACACCTAATTCACCCCTCCACTTT.

The V gene is TRBV2, the J gene TRBJ2-5; D unclear. CDR1 is SNHLY, CDR2 FYNNEI, per germline. Trimming took off 7 bases at V and 5 bases at J, with 14 bases between the two ends. The CDR3 sequence is 13 residues long. DNA for the CDR3: TGTGCCAGCATGATGGGGTCTAGGGAGACCCAGTACTTC. Translating gives CASMMGSRETQYF.

The chain joins TRBV19 to TRBJ2-6; D not resolved. Trimming shortened V by 2 bases and J by 1 base, and 12 bases separated the two germline ends. CDR1 LNHDA and CDR2 SQIVND come from the germline V gene (reference sequence). The CDR3 consists of 17 residues. CDR3 in DNA: TGTGCCAGTAGTATATCCGGCAGTAAATCTGGGGCCAACGTCCTGACTTTC. It translates to CASSISGSKSGANVLTF. Combining the CDR3 with reference TRBV19 and TRBJ2-6 gives the whole variable domain DGGITQSPKYLFRKEGQNVTLSCEQNLNHDAMYWYRQDPGQGLRLIYYSQIVNDFQKGDIAEGYSVSREKKESFPLTVTSAQKNPTAFYLCASSISGSKSGANVLTFGAGSRLTVL.

A single count supports this clone. The chain combines TRBV5-1 with TRBJ1-2; D unclear. The V gene's germline CDR1 is SGHRS and CDR2 YFSETQ. The CDR3 length is 13 residues. V gave up 4 bases and J gave up 3 bases, with 10 bases separating them. The CDR3 protein is CASSVADHYGYTF. Here the CDR3 DNA reads TGCGCCAGCAGCGTCGCAGATCACTATGGCTACACCTTC.

The rearrangement uses TRBV30 and TRBJ1-2, with a possible D match to TRBD1 (6 bases). This CDR3 is 12 amino acids long. From germline, CDR1 is GTSNPN and CDR2 SVGIG (reference sequence). Trimming left V 4 bases short and J 8 bases short, with 14 bases between. The CDR3 loop reads CAWKGGLRGYTF. The CDR3 DNA sequence: TGTGCCTGGAAAGGGGGGTTGCGAGGCTACACCTTC.

This clone was observed once. The rearrangement uses TRBV6-2 or TRBV6-3 and TRBJ2-5, with D maybe TRBD2 (5 bases). This CDR3 contains 14 residues. The V gene's germline CDR1 is MNHEY and CDR2 SVGEGT. The V and J ends lost 0 bases and 6 bases respectively, with 11 bases between them. The CDR3 nucleotides read TGTGCCAGCAGTTACTCGACGGGGATCAAGACCCAGTACTTC. Protein product: CASSYSTGIKTQYF.

The CDR3 sequence: CASNPSGGAQHF. As DNA, the CDR3 is TGTGCCAGCAACCCCTCGGGGGGAGCCCAGCATTTT. The rearrangement joins TRBV6-2 or TRBV6-3 to TRBJ1-5; possible D gene TRBD1, 5 bases. The CDR3 is made up of 12 amino acids. V was clipped by 7 bases and J by 11 bases, with 15 bases between them. Per the germline V gene, CDR1 is MNHEY and CDR2 is SVGEGT.

The chain links TRBV7-2 to TRBJ2-1, with 8 bases fitting TRBD1. Trimming took 2 bases from V and 14 from J; bases not matched to a gene: 5. The CDR3 consists of 12 residues. Per germline, CDR1 SGHTA and CDR2 FQGNSA. CDR3 protein: CASSLRGQEEFF. CDR3 in DNA: TGTGCCAGCAGCTTAAGGGGACAGGAGGAGTTCTTC.

This clone was observed a single time. The chain has TRBV2 and TRBJ1-6; no clear D. Germline V gene lookup returns CDR1 SNHLY and CDR2 FYNNEI. The CDR3 runs 12 residues. The V end was cut by 3 bases, the J end by 9 bases, with 6 bases between. The CDR3 DNA sequence: TGTGCCAGCAGTGACCCCCTTTCACCCCTCCACTTT. Translation: CASSDPLSPLHF.

This chain connects TRBV10-3 to TRBJ1-5, with D unclear. Trimming took off 0 bases at V and 0 bases at J, with 9 bases between the two ends. The germline V gene has CDR1 ENHRY and CDR2 SYGVKD. The CDR3 has 16 residues. The CDR3 bases are TGTGCCATCAGTGAGTCGCCAGACTATAGCAATCAGCCCCAGCATTTT. This sequence encodes CAISESPDYSNQPQHF.

This clone was seen a single time. The rearrangement uses TRBV6-1 and TRBJ1-6; 10 nucleotides line up with TRBD1. This CDR3 region has 16 residues. Trimming removed 3 bases from V and 7 bases from J; junction bases left unmatched: 6. Per the germline V gene, CDR1 is MNHNS and CDR2 is SASEGT. As DNA, the CDR3 is TGTGCCAGCAGTGAGGGGGCGGGACAGGGGAATTCACCCCTCCACTTT. This codes for CASSEGAGQGNSPLHF.

The chain has TRBV14 and TRBJ2-7; the match to TRBD2 covers 10 bases. CDR3 length: 14 amino acids. The germline V gene encodes CDR1 SGHDN and CDR2 FVKESK. Losses at the gene ends were 6 bases for V and 3 bases for J; bases not matched to a gene: 5. The CDR3 DNA reads as TGTGCCAGCAGTCTAGCGGGGGTGGACTACGAGCAGTACTTC. Its translation is CASSLAGVDYEQYF.

CDR3 loop: CASSLISKETQYF. CDR3 bases: TGCGCCAGCAGCTTGATCAGTAAAGAGACCCAGTACTTC. The chain couples TRBV5-1 to TRBJ2-5, with unresolved D. This CDR3 spans 13 amino acids. Germline V gene sequence: CDR1 SGHRS, CDR2 YFSETQ. The V gene lost 1 base and the J gene lost 3 bases, with 7 bases spanning the gap.

The chain has TRBV5-6 and TRBJ2-1; the D is unclear. The germline V gene has CDR1 SGHDT and CDR2 YYEEEE. Trimming took 1 base from V and 12 from J, leaving 17 bases between them. The CDR3 consists of 14 residues. The CDR3 loop is CASSLYGGDVGQFF. CDR3 coding DNA: TGTGCCAGCAGCTTGTATGGCGGCGACGTGGGGCAGTTCTTC.

This chain links TRBV5-6 with TRBJ1-5; a possible D gene is TRBD1 (6 bases). There are 14 residues in the CDR3. V dropped 4 bases and J dropped 6 bases, with 14 bases sitting between them. From germline, CDR1 is SGHDT and CDR2 YYEEEE. The CDR3 nucleotides read TGTGCCAGCAGCACTCAGGGGCTTGGTCAGCCCCAGCATTTT. This encodes CASSTQGLGQPQHF.

This sequence joins TRBV27 and TRBJ1-5; possible D gene TRBD1, 6 bases. The germline V gene has CDR1 MNHEY and CDR2 SMNVEV (reference sequence). Trimming stripped 6 bases from V and 4 bases from J, with 10 bases between. The CDR3 is 13 amino acids. This CDR3 reads CASSQGKNQPQHF. The DNA of the CDR3 is TGTGCCAGCAGCCAGGGGAAGAATCAGCCCCAGCATTTT.

V gene TRBV6-5 combines with J gene TRBJ1-6, with 7 bases identical to TRBD1. This CDR3 region has 14 residues. The trim removed 6 bases at V and 7 bases at J, leaving 6 bases unmatched. Germline V CDR1 and CDR2: MNHEY, SVGAGI. CDR3 protein: CASRGDSANSPLHF. The CDR3 coding sequence is TGTGCCAGCAGGGGGGACAGTGCCAATTCACCCCTCCACTTT.

CDR3 protein: CASSSIQGKSYEQYF. CDR3 nucleotides: TGTGCCAGCAGTAGTATCCAGGGGAAATCCTACGAGCAGTACTTC. J is TRBJ2-7 and V is TRBV7-6; D possibly corresponds to TRBD1 (6 bases). The ends were cut back, 6 bases at V and 1 base at J, with 16 bases in the middle. Germline loops: CDR1 SGHVS, CDR2 FNYEAQ. This CDR3 region has 15 residues.

The V call is TRBV3-1 (or the pseudogene TRBV3-2), the J call TRBJ1-1; 9 bases map to TRBD1. CDR3 length: 16 amino acids. The germline V gene has CDR1 LGHDT and CDR2 YNNKEL (reference sequence). V dropped 2 bases and J dropped 0; count of bases not matched to a gene: 4. This chain's CDR3 is CASSQNDRGLNTEAFF. Written as DNA, the CDR3 is TGTGCCAGCAGCCAAAACGACAGGGGGTTGAACACTGAAGCTTTCTTT.

The rearrangement joins TRBV7-2 to TRBJ1-2; D unclear. Trimming stripped 5 bases from V and 5 bases from J, with 9 bases between. The CDR3 length is 12 residues. Germline V gives CDR1 SGHTA, CDR2 FQGNSA. CDR3 nucleotides: TGTGCCAGCAGCATAGTTGGGTATGGCTACACCTTC. Encoded protein: CASSIVGYGYTF.

This clone was picked up one time. The rearrangement uses TRBV6-5 and TRBJ1-2; weak D call: TRBD1 (5 bases). Germline V gene sequence: CDR1 MNHEY, CDR2 SVGAGI. This CDR3 is 11 amino acids long. Trimming left V 11 bases short and J 6 bases short, with 13 bases between. This chain's CDR3 is CAGDGGNGYTF. DNA of the CDR3: TGTGCCGGCGACGGGGGGAATGGCTACACCTTC.

The count of this clone is one. The V gene is TRBV6-5, the J gene TRBJ1-2; tentative D call: TRBD1 (5 bases). CDR3 length: 14 residues. Germline-derived CDR1 and CDR2 are MNHEY and SVGAGI. Trimming cost V 5 bases and J 0 bases, with 10 bases left between them. CDR3 in amino acids: CASSRKDTNYGYTF. CDR3 bases: TGTGCCAGCAGTCGTAAGGACACTAACTATGGCTACACCTTC.

This chain links TRBV14 with TRBJ2-1; D is unresolved. The CDR3 is 12 amino acids. Trimming stripped 0 bases from V and 12 bases from J, with 9 bases between. From germline, CDR1 is SGHDN and CDR2 FVKESK. The CDR3 is CASSQDRLGQFF. DNA for the CDR3: TGTGCCAGCAGCCAAGACAGACTCGGGCAGTTCTTC.

The genes are TRBV7-2 and TRBJ1-2; TRBD1 might be the D (6 bases). The germline CDR1 and CDR2 sequences are SGHTA and FQGNSA. Trimming removed 5 bases from V and 8 bases from J, with 15 bases in between. This CDR3 contains 13 residues. The CDR3 is CASSLRQAEGYTF. The CDR3 coding sequence is TGTGCCAGCAGCCTAAGACAGGCGGAGGGCTACACCTTC. The complete variable domain, with remaining parts taken from reference TRBV7-2 and TRBJ1-2, reads GAGVSQSPSNKVTEKGKDVELRCDPISGHTALYWYRQSLGQGLEFLIYFQGNSAPDKSGLPSDRFSAERTGGSVSTLTIQRTQQEDSAVYLCASSLRQAEGYTFGSGTRLTVV.

J is TRBJ2-1 and V is TRBV25-1; D gene ambiguous. The V gene's germline CDR1 is MGHDK and CDR2 SYGVNS. This CDR3 contains 11 residues. Trimming shortened V by 6 bases and J by 13 bases, and 13 bases separated the two germline ends. The CDR3 DNA reads TGTGCCAGCAGCCAAGGGCTGGGTCAGTTCTTC. It translates to CASSQGLGQFF.

The rearrangement uses TRBV4-1 and TRBJ1-2, with 11 bases matching TRBD1. This CDR3 region has 16 residues. J lost 4 bases, V lost 1 base, and 5 bases had no gene match. Germline CDR1 MGHRA, CDR2 YSYEKL. CDR3: CASSQGGQGALYGYTF. The CDR3 coding sequence is TGCGCCAGCAGCCAAGGTGGACAGGGGGCCCTCTATGGCTACACCTTC.

The chain couples TRBV5-1 to TRBJ1-6; possibly TRBD1 for D (6 bases). The CDR3 runs 16 residues. V was shortened by 0 bases and J by 8 bases, with 15 bases between the two germline ends. Germline values: CDR1 SGHRS, CDR2 YFSETQ. CDR3 nucleotide sequence: TGCGCCAGCAGCTTGGAGTCGGGGGCTAGGCATTCACCCCTCCACTTT. It yields the protein CASSLESGARHSPLHF.